This T cell receptor beta chain is drawn from a study of T cells in Graves' hyperthyroidism and ophthalmopathy. Study background: At the time of initial diagnosis and before any treatment, peripheral blood was collected.

The length of the CDR3 is 16 residues. The V end was cut by 5 bases, the J end by 1 base, with 17 bases between. Germline V lookup: CDR1 MNHNS, CDR2 SASEGT. Study-wide findings and caveats: Ophthalmopathy onset followed model prediction by a median approximately 6.2 months. By a 13 V-J model, ophthalmopathy was set apart from stable hyperthyroidism.

The source material, RNA transcripts, was used to amplify TCR beta CDR3 regions. Initially, a first-round RT-PCR of the TCR CDR3 employed the HTBI primer set. MiXCR was run by TCRdb on the multiplex PCR reads, yielding one entry per CDR3 protein. The table has hundreds of thousands of distinct CDR3 sequences, about a sixth seen once. Fresh peripheral blood, 10 ml, was the source of the PBMCs. In its sample, this clonotype was seen many times. Its antigen remains unknown. The specimen was blood. V is TRBV6-1 and J is TRBJ2-5; D may be TRBD2 (6 bases). The clonotype originates from a woman in her 40s with Graves' ophthalmopathy. The CDR3 spells CASSQLRGLRQETQYF. Written as DNA, the CDR3 is TGTGCCAGCAGTCAGTTAAGGGGACTGCGCCAAGAGACCCAGTACTTC.